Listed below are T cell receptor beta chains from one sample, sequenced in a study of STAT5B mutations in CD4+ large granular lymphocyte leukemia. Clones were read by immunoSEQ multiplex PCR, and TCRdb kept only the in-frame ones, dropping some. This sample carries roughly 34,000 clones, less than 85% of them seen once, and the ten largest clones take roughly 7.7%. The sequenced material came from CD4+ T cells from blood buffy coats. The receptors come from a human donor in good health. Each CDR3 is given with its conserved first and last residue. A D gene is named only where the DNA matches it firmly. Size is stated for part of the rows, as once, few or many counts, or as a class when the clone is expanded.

CDR3 protein: CASSLALLPTDTQYF
CDR3 DNA: TGTGCCAGCAGCTTAGCGCTGCTACCCACAGATACGCAGTATTTT
J gene: TRBJ2-3
clone size: -
D gene: -
V gene: TRBV7-9

CDR3 protein: CASSLGGARGYTF
CDR3 DNA: TGTGCCAGCAGCTTGGGGGGGGCACGAGGCTACACCTTC
J gene: TRBJ1-2
clone size: -
D gene: -
V gene: TRBV5-6

CDR3 protein: CASSDRLARDEQFF
CDR3 DNA: TGCGCCAGCAGTGATCGCCTTGCCAGGGATGAGCAGTTCTTC
J gene: TRBJ2-1
clone size: -
D gene: -
V gene: TRBV10-2

CDR3 protein: CASSSHSGKSYNEQFF
CDR3 DNA: TGTGCCAGCAGCTCACATAGCGGGAAGAGCTACAATGAGCAGTTCTTC
J gene: TRBJ2-1
clone size: -
D gene: TRBD2
V gene: TRBV7-2

CDR3 protein: CASRQAGLSYNEQFF
CDR3 DNA: TGTGCCAGCAGACAAGCGGGCCTATCCTACAATGAGCAGTTCTTC
J gene: TRBJ2-1
clone size: few
D gene: -
V gene: TRBV5-4

CDR3 protein: CASSSRDRSYEQYF
CDR3 DNA: TGTGCCAGCAGCTCCCGGGACAGGTCCTACGAGCAGTACTTC
J gene: TRBJ2-7
clone size: -
D gene: TRBD1
V gene: TRBV5-6

CDR3 protein: CASSLEGGSSNEQFF
CDR3 DNA: TGTGCCAGCAGCTTAGAAGGGGGGTCAAGTAATGAGCAGTTCTTC
J gene: TRBJ2-1
clone size: once
D gene: -
V gene: TRBV11-2

CDR3 protein: CSVGQGAAGYGYTF
CDR3 DNA: TGCAGCGTAGGACAGGGGGCTGCGGGCTATGGCTACACCTTC
J gene: TRBJ1-2
clone size: -
D gene: TRBD1
V gene: TRBV29-1

CDR3 protein: CASSGRNEKLFF
CDR3 DNA: TGTGCCAGCAGTGGCCGGAATGAAAAACTGTTTTTT
J gene: TRBJ1-4
clone size: few
D gene: -
V gene: TRBV2

CDR3 protein: CASSQGSVYEQYF
CDR3 DNA: TGCGCCAGCAGTCAAGGGTCCGTCTACGAGCAGTACTTC
J gene: TRBJ2-7
clone size: -
D gene: -
V gene: TRBV10-1

CDR3 protein: CASSRDSNYGYTF
CDR3 DNA: TGTGCCAGCAGTCGTGACAGTAACTATGGCTACACCTTC
J gene: TRBJ1-2
clone size: -
D gene: -
V gene: TRBV2

CDR3 protein: CAISESRLVGGYTF
CDR3 DNA: TGTGCCATCAGTGAGTCGCGGCTAGTGGGTGGCTACACCTTC
J gene: TRBJ1-2
clone size: once
D gene: -
V gene: TRBV10-3

CDR3 protein: CASSLQGSSGNTIYF
CDR3 DNA: TGTGCCAGCAGCCTACAGGGGAGCTCTGGAAACACCATATATTTT
J gene: TRBJ1-3
clone size: -
D gene: TRBD1
V gene: TRBV6-6

CDR3 protein: CASSSGDSSYEQYF
CDR3 DNA: TGCGCCAGCAGCTCGGGGGACAGCTCCTACGAGCAGTACTTC
J gene: TRBJ2-7
clone size: few
D gene: -
V gene: TRBV5-1

CDR3 protein: CASRGTVYGYTF
CDR3 DNA: TGTGCCAGCCGTGGGACAGTCTATGGCTACACCTTC
J gene: TRBJ1-2
clone size: -
D gene: TRBD1
V gene: TRBV19

CDR3 protein: CASSESGRRRGSEKLFF
CDR3 DNA: TGTGCCAGCAGTGAATCGGGGAGACGGCGAGGGAGTGAAAAACTGTTTTTT
J gene: TRBJ1-4
clone size: -
D gene: -
V gene: TRBV25-1

CDR3 protein: CSARGETQYF
CDR3 DNA: TGCAGTGCTAGAGGGGAGACCCAGTACTTC
J gene: TRBJ2-5
clone size: -
D gene: -
V gene: TRBV20-1

CDR3 protein: CASSETAAGGQETQYF
CDR3 DNA: TGTGCCAGCAGTGAAACGGCAGCGGGAGGGCAAGAGACCCAGTACTTC
J gene: TRBJ2-5
clone size: -
D gene: TRBD2
V gene: TRBV2

CDR3 protein: CASSSRFAGGGEKLFF
CDR3 DNA: TGTGCCAGCAGTTCCCGTTTTGCGGGAGGTGGTGAAAAACTGTTTTTT
J gene: TRBJ1-4
clone size: -
D gene: -
V gene: TRBV6-6

CDR3 protein: CATSKRTESSYEQYF
CDR3 DNA: TGTGCCACCAGCAAGCGGACGGAAAGCTCCTACGAGCAGTACTTC
J gene: TRBJ2-7
clone size: -
D gene: -
V gene: TRBV15

CDR3 protein: CAISETSSGANVLTF
CDR3 DNA: TGTGCCATCAGTGAGACCAGCTCTGGGGCCAACGTCCTGACTTTC
J gene: TRBJ2-6
clone size: -
D gene: -
V gene: TRBV10-3

CDR3 protein: CASSPTGNPNTEAFF
CDR3 DNA: TGTGCCAGCTCACCGACAGGGAATCCGAACACTGAAGCTTTCTTT
J gene: TRBJ1-1
clone size: few
D gene: TRBD1
V gene: TRBV18

CDR3 protein: CASSPPYSGNTIYF
CDR3 DNA: TGTGCCAGCTCACCGCCGTACTCTGGAAACACCATATATTTT
J gene: TRBJ1-3
clone size: -
D gene: -
V gene: TRBV18

CDR3 protein: CASSPPGTTNTGELFF
CDR3 DNA: TGTGCCAGCTCACCACCCGGGACAACAAACACCGGGGAGCTGTTTTTT
J gene: TRBJ2-2
clone size: -
D gene: -
V gene: TRBV18

CDR3 protein: CASSQTQGEYGYTF
CDR3 DNA: TGCGCCAGCAGTCAGACCCAGGGGGAATATGGCTACACCTTC
J gene: TRBJ1-2
clone size: once
D gene: TRBD1
V gene: TRBV23-1

CDR3 protein: CASSLDRPIYF
CDR3 DNA: TGTGCCAGCAGCCTTGATAGACCCATATATTTT
J gene: TRBJ1-3
clone size: -
D gene: -
V gene: TRBV7-9

CDR3 protein: CASSLLPGLADTGELFF
CDR3 DNA: TGCGCCAGCAGCCTCCTCCCGGGACTAGCGGACACCGGGGAGCTGTTTTTT
J gene: TRBJ2-2
clone size: -
D gene: TRBD2
V gene: TRBV4-1

CDR3 protein: CASSTRRSSYEQYF
CDR3 DNA: TGTGCCAGCAGCACCCGACGGAGCTCCTACGAGCAGTACTTC
J gene: TRBJ2-7
clone size: -
D gene: -
V gene: TRBV7-2

CDR3 protein: CASSREVGNPHNEQFF
CDR3 DNA: TGTGCCAGCAGCCGAGAGGTGGGGAACCCCCACAATGAGCAGTTCTTC
J gene: TRBJ2-1
clone size: -
D gene: -
V gene: TRBV27

CDR3 protein: CASSPDRQGGSPLHF
CDR3 DNA: TGTGCCAGCTCACCAGACCGCCAAGGGGGTTCACCCCTCCACTTT
J gene: TRBJ1-6
clone size: few
D gene: -
V gene: TRBV18

CDR3 protein: CASSSGLAMNTEAFF
CDR3 DNA: TGTGCCAGCAGCTCCGGTCTGGCTATGAACACTGAAGCTTTCTTT
J gene: TRBJ1-1
clone size: few
D gene: -
V gene: TRBV5-4

CDR3 protein: CASSLAEGGGTEAFF
CDR3 DNA: TGTGCCAGCAGCTTAGCGGAGGGAGGCGGGACTGAAGCTTTCTTT
J gene: TRBJ1-1
clone size: -
D gene: -
V gene: TRBV7-6

CDR3 protein: CASSSSPPGTSGRQETQYF
CDR3 DNA: TGCGCCAGCAGCTCCAGCCCCCCCGGGACTAGCGGGAGGCAAGAGACCCAGTACTTC
J gene: TRBJ2-5
clone size: -
D gene: TRBD2
V gene: TRBV5-1

CDR3 protein: CASSEQQGSGNTIYF
CDR3 DNA: TGTGCCAGCTCAGAACAACAGGGGTCTGGAAACACCATATATTTT
J gene: TRBJ1-3
clone size: -
D gene: TRBD1
V gene: TRBV18

CDR3 protein: CSVEDRTAGEKLFF
CDR3 DNA: TGCAGCGTTGAAGATCGGACAGCCGGGGAAAAACTGTTTTTT
J gene: TRBJ1-4
clone size: -
D gene: -
V gene: TRBV29-1

CDR3 protein: CASSPRQPTNTGELFF
CDR3 DNA: TGTGCCAGCAGCCCTAGACAGCCAACGAACACCGGGGAGCTGTTTTTT
J gene: TRBJ2-2
clone size: -
D gene: -
V gene: TRBV11-2

CDR3 protein: CASSLAATTGELFF
CDR3 DNA: TGTGCCAGCAGCTTAGCGGCCACCACCGGGGAGCTGTTTTTT
J gene: TRBJ2-2
clone size: few
D gene: -
V gene: TRBV7-7

CDR3 protein: CASSLTSSTDTQYF
CDR3 DNA: TGTGCCAGCAGCTTAACAAGTAGCACAGATACGCAGTATTTT
J gene: TRBJ2-3
clone size: -
D gene: -
V gene: TRBV7-6

CDR3 protein: CASSRGSQHNEQFF
CDR3 DNA: TGTGCCAGCTCCCGCGGATCCCAGCACAATGAGCAGTTCTTC
J gene: TRBJ2-1
clone size: few
D gene: -
V gene: TRBV18

CDR3 protein: CATTARDRTDTQYF
CDR3 DNA: TGTGCCACCACAGCAAGGGACAGAACAGATACGCAGTATTTT
J gene: TRBJ2-3
clone size: -
D gene: TRBD1
V gene: TRBV10-3

CDR3 protein: CASSLLGIDTEAFF
CDR3 DNA: TGTGCCAGCAGCTTACTGGGGATTGACACTGAAGCTTTCTTT
J gene: TRBJ1-1
clone size: few
D gene: -
V gene: TRBV7-9

CDR3 protein: CASSVSPGRAETQYF
CDR3 DNA: TGTGCCAGCAGTGTAAGCCCGGGCAGGGCTGAGACCCAGTACTTC
J gene: TRBJ2-5
clone size: -
D gene: -
V gene: TRBV6-1

CDR3 protein: CASSDPDGAYGYTF
CDR3 DNA: TGTGCCAGCAGCGACCCTGACGGAGCCTATGGCTACACCTTC
J gene: TRBJ1-2
clone size: -
D gene: -
V gene: TRBV9

CDR3 protein: CASSTGTGGPRAGNTIYF
CDR3 DNA: TGCGCCAGCAGCACCGGGACAGGGGGCCCGCGGGCTGGAAACACCATATATTTT
J gene: TRBJ1-3
clone size: -
D gene: TRBD1
V gene: TRBV5-1